This T cell receptor beta chain was captured in a study of cytomegalovirus exposure and HLA in healthy donors. Study-wide points: Among TCR beta chains of equal frequency, HLA-associated ones were more clonally expanded in a later analysis. As was reported, the HLA-A and HLA-B alleles of most subjects were accurately predicted from TCR beta sequences. An ancestry cluster, one associated with Asian ancestry, reportedly showed fewer N-insertions than the approximately 650-donor mean in a later analysis.

The ends were cut back, 3 bases at V and 7 bases at J, with 6 bases in the middle. Germline loops: CDR1 SEHNR, CDR2 FQNEAQ (reference sequence). The CDR3 runs to 11 residues. In the PCR, 60 Vbeta and 13 Jbeta primers were used. Profiling relied on immunoSEQ multiplex PCR, and the TCRdb table lists in-frame clones only, not all of them. The sample has about 180,000 clones; around three quarters are singletons. On this clone: The antigen remains undetermined.

The chain joins TRBV7-9 to TRBJ1-2; D unclear. Source material: PBMCs. The receptor was isolated from a woman in her 30s in good health and CMV-seropositive. The chain's CDR3 is CASSFPGGYTF. Here the CDR3 DNA reads TGTGCCAGCAGCTTTCCGGGTGGCTACACCTTC.